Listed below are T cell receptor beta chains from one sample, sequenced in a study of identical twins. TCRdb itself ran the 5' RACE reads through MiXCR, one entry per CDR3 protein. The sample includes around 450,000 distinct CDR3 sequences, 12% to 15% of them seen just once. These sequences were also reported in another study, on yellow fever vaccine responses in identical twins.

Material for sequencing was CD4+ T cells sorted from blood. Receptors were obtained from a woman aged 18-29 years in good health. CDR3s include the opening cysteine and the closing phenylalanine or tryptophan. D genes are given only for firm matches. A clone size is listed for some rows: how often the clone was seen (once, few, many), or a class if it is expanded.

TGTGCCAGCAGCGCCTGGACAGCGAACACCGGGGAGCTGTTTTTT CASSAWTANTGELFF . 15 TRBJ2-2 TRBV7-9 .
TGTGCCAGCAGCGTAGCGGGTTGGAGCTACGAGCAGTACTTC CASSVAGWSYEQYF . 14 TRBJ2-7 TRBV9 .
TGTGCCAGCAGCAGCGGGTGGGGAGGGGGGATTGAGCAGTTCTTC CASSSGWGGGIEQFF . 15 TRBJ2-1 TRBV3-1 .
TGTGCCACCAGTGATTGGTCAGATTACAATGAGCAGTTCTTC CATSDWSDYNEQFF . 14 TRBJ2-1 TRBV24-1 .
TGCGCCAGCAGCCCCACGTCCGGGACAGGGGGCATGCTTGACTATGGCTACACCTTC CASSPTSGTGGMLDYGYTF TRBD1 19 TRBJ1-2 TRBV4-1 few
TGTGCCAGCAGCCTCGGGGAGCGCCGAACTACCTACGAGCAGTACTTC CASSLGERRTTYEQYF . 16 TRBJ2-7 TRBV12-3/TRBV12-4 many
TGCGCCAGCAGCTTGGAATTGGCCGGGGAGCTGTTTTTT CASSLELAGELFF . 13 TRBJ2-2 TRBV5-1 .
TGTGCCAGCAGCGCCTTCGACTACGAGCAGTACTTC CASSAFDYEQYF . 12 TRBJ2-7 TRBV7-8 few
TGTGCCAGCAGCTTAAATCCCACGGGGGTTGGTACAGATACGCAGTATTTT CASSLNPTGVGTDTQYF . 17 TRBJ2-3 TRBV7-3 few
TGTGCCAGCAGCCGGGGGGCCTCGGGGTATGAGCAGTACTTC CASSRGASGYEQYF . 14 TRBJ2-7 TRBV11-3 .
TGCAGTGCTAGAGATAGCGACCAAGAGACCCAGTACTTC CSARDSDQETQYF . 13 TRBJ2-5 TRBV20-1 .
TGTGCCATCAGTGCGTCGGACCCTCAATACGGGGAGCTGTTTTTT CAISASDPQYGELFF . 15 TRBJ2-2 TRBV10-3 .
TGCAGTGCTGGGCGATTAAATACGCAGTATTTT CSAGRLNTQYF . 11 TRBJ2-3 TRBV20-1 .
TGTGCCAGCAGCTTAAGTGGACAGGGGCAGGGGGGCTACACCTTC CASSLSGQGQGGYTF TRBD1 15 TRBJ1-2 TRBV7-3 few
TGTGCCACCAGCAGTCCCCCGGGGGCGTACACAGATACGCAGTATTTT CATSSPPGAYTDTQYF . 16 TRBJ2-3 TRBV15 few
TGTGCCAGCAGCTTAATTGGTACGGTTGCCTCTGGGGCCAACGTCCTGACTTTC CASSLIGTVASGANVLTF . 18 TRBJ2-6 TRBV7-3 few
TGCAGTGCTAGAGATCGAGGTATGGGGGCCATCTACACTGAAGCTTTCTTT CSARDRGMGAIYTEAFF . 17 TRBJ1-1 TRBV20-1 few
TGTGCCAGCACCCTCCAGGGAACTAGCGGGAGTTGGAACATTCAGTACTTC CASTLQGTSGSWNIQYF TRBD2 17 TRBJ2-4 TRBV6-1 .
TGCAGCGTCAAGACAGGGGGCAATCAGCCCCAGCATTTT CSVKTGGNQPQHF TRBD1 13 TRBJ1-5 TRBV29-1 .
TGTGCCTGGAGAGCAAGGGGTGGGGGCACTGAAGCTTTCTTT CAWRARGGGTEAFF . 14 TRBJ1-1 TRBV30 .
TGCAGTGCTAGTTACGAAAGCTCCTACGAGCAGTACTTC CSASYESSYEQYF . 13 TRBJ2-7 TRBV20-1 .
TGTGCCAGCAGTTACTCGAGGGCGCGGGCCCTAGCGTACAATGAGCAGTTCTTC CASSYSRARALAYNEQFF . 18 TRBJ2-1 TRBV6-5 .
TGTGCCAGCAGTTCAGGTCAGACCTACGAGCAGTACTTC CASSSGQTYEQYF . 13 TRBJ2-7 TRBV6-6 many
TGCGCCAGCAGCCAAGATCCCGGGACAGGGGATGAGCAGTTCTTC CASSQDPGTGDEQFF TRBD1 15 TRBJ2-1 TRBV4-3 .
TGTGCCATCAGCCCATTGGTTACTAGCGGGAACACCGGGGAGCTGTTTTTT CAISPLVTSGNTGELFF TRBD2 17 TRBJ2-2 TRBV10-3 .
TGCGCCAGCAGCGAGACAGGGGTCTACGAGCAGTACTTC CASSETGVYEQYF TRBD1 13 TRBJ2-7 TRBV5-1 few
TGTGCCAGCAGTAGCCCGGCGACAGGGGACACAGAGACCCAGTACTTC CASSSPATGDTETQYF TRBD1 16 TRBJ2-5 TRBV28 few